Detailed here is one T cell receptor beta chain. It lacks a known antigen. No much larger clonotype is one base removed from it; base qualities were not supplied. The CDR3 holds 15 amino acids from the cysteine to the phenylalanine. This entry keeps only the CDR3 DNA: 45 bases, framed from base 1. V and J are truncated by 6 bases and 7 bases respectively, leaving an intervening sequence of 20 bases. The germline V gene specifies MNHEY as CDR1 and SVGAGI as CDR2. Donors were about 36 systemically healthy Caucasian individuals from Russia aged roughly 6 to 100 years. Each donor gave 8 to 10 milliliters of peripheral blood, drawn into EDTA-treated Vacutainer tubes. Ficoll-Paque density-gradient centrifugation was used to isolate PBMCs, with at least 7 million obtained per sample. Total RNA was extracted from PBMCs with Trizol reagent, with at least 6 micrograms obtained per sample. The percentages of naive CD45RAhigh/CD27high T cells were determined by flow cytometry on a PBMC aliquot from every donor.

These data come from a study of blood T cells in healthy people across ages (dated by TCRdb to 2015 to 2017). Background on the whole study: In model experiments, roughly one uniquely barcoded TCR beta cDNA molecule per two T cells was captured by template switching. To avoid experimental bias, donors of different ages were randomly spread across the sequencing lanes. Donors were grouped into four age groups: young (average about 15 years), middle-aged (39), aged (62) and long-lived (approximately 81). Using the same blood draw, the study looked at two additional independent replicas of 1 million unique cDNA reads for two donors, one aged 18 to 30 and the other aged 80 or older. The study measured age-related changes in TCR beta repertoire diversity using deep sequencing normalized with unique cDNA molecular identifiers.

The method was 5' RACE. A second PCR of roughly 7 to 12 cycles was run with a J-beta primer mix and a sample-barcoded 5' primer. A unique molecular identifier was introduced onto each TCR beta cDNA molecule by a template-switch 5' adaptor carrying 12 random nucleotides. At least 2.5 million CDR3-containing paired-end reads were obtained from each sample. All of the RNA was converted into first-strand cDNA using the Mint cDNA synthesis kit, with a TRBC-specific oligonucleotide serving as the primer. Following uracil-DNA glycosylase treatment, a first 18-cycle PCR with universal primers M1SS and BC2_uni_R was performed on all cDNA. The published analysis was carried out like this. For normalization, 1 million high-quality reads, each with a distinct molecular identifier, were randomly selected from each sample. Reads sharing molecular identifiers were discarded rather than binned into consensus sequences. MiTCR, with a Q25 quality threshold and the strictest error-elimination algorithm, was used for CDR3 identification, clonotype clustering and error correction. A nonparametric unseen species model using Euler transformation provided a lower-bound estimate of total TCR beta diversity. The raw public data were reprocessed by TCRdb itself: fastp quality trimming at Q25, MiXCR clonotype calling, in-frame beta chains only. Here each entry gathers all rows of one CDR3 protein and keeps the most common genes and DNA. The V and J calls and clone size are TCRdb's, not the authors'. The sample profile shows roughly 1.9 million distinct CDR3 sequences; about 39% of them were found once. Together, the top ten hold 23% of the sample.

What the study reported, not specific to this receptor: Because profiling used bulk unsorted PBMCs, naive and antigen-experienced compartments could not be compared conclusively. Estimates of total diversity based on one million sequenced T cells were considered lower bounds and underestimates. Compared with the aged group, the long-lived group had more naive CD4+ T cells, fewer expanded clones and increased TCR diversity, suggesting age selection. Because the CMV infection status of the donors was unknown, age-related changes in expanded clonotypes may potentially have been confounded. Observed TCR beta diversity per million T cells fell roughly linearly with age, and a significant reduction was already apparent by age around 40. There was a strong correlation between observed TCR beta diversity and the percentage of naive T cells measured by flow cytometry.

Material: blood. The sequence came from a human donor in good health. The chain joins TRBV6-5 to TRBJ2-3; TRBD2 is a possible D gene, resting on 5 matching bases. The CDR3 sequence is CASSQSVGLANTQYF. The DNA sequence reads TGTGCCAGCAGCCAATCCGTTGGACTGGCAAATACGCAGTATTTT.